A selection of T cell receptor beta chains follows, all from one sample in a study of cytomegalovirus exposure and HLA in healthy donors. Measured with immunoSEQ multiplex PCR; TCRdb has only the in-frame clones, and not every one. Counted here are fewer than 150,000 clones, over 75% occurring once; the ten biggest clones make up approximately 5%. Sequencing used PBMCs. Receptors were obtained from a woman aged 25-40 years in good health and CMV-seropositive. Each CDR3 is given with its conserved first and last residue. The order of the fields is CDR3 length, D gene, clone size, V gene, J gene, CDR3 protein, CDR3 DNA. A D gene is named only where the DNA matches it firmly. Size is omitted from some rows. Given values are once, few, many or a class for expanded clones.

>15|-|-|TRBV27|TRBJ2-3
CASSLQTWYTDTQYF
TGTGCCAGCAGCTTGCAGACTTGGTACACAGATACGCAGTATTTT
>12|TRBD1|-|TRBV29-1|TRBJ2-7
CSTRDSVYEQYF
TGCAGCACCCGGGACAGCGTCTACGAGCAGTACTTC
>13|-|-|TRBV19|TRBJ1-4
CATRQTPNEKLFF
TGTGCCACTAGACAGACCCCGAATGAAAAACTGTTTTTT
>16|TRBD1|-|TRBV19|TRBJ1-3
CASSPSDREHWNTIYF
TGTGCCAGTAGTCCCTCGGACAGGGAACATTGGAACACCATATATTTT
>15|TRBD1|-|TRBV27|TRBJ1-2
CASSPTGGPNYGYTF
TGTGCCAGCAGTCCGACAGGGGGGCCTAACTATGGCTACACCTTC
>14|TRBD1|-|TRBV5-6|TRBJ1-5
CASSLGTGNQPQHF
TGTGCCAGCAGCCTCGGGACAGGGAACCAGCCCCAGCATTTT
>15|-|-|TRBV5-4|TRBJ1-1
CASSLIAGSPPEAFF
TGTGCCAGCAGCTTGATTGCGGGGTCGCCCCCTGAAGCTTTCTTT
>17|TRBD2|-|TRBV4-1|TRBJ2-5
CASSQGLAGTTVETQYF
TGCGCCAGCAGCCAGGGACTAGCGGGGACTACAGTAGAGACCCAGTACTTC
>14|-|-|TRBV2|TRBJ2-2
CASRDSRDTGELFF
TGTGCCAGCAGGGACTCGCGGGACACCGGGGAGCTGTTTTTT
>17|-|-|TRBV14|TRBJ1-6
CASSQDLPSSYNSPLHF
TGTGCCAGCAGCCAAGATTTGCCTAGCTCCTATAATTCACCCCTCCACTTT
>20|-|-|TRBV5-1|TRBJ1-2
CASSRGNRVSSDLNNYGYTF
TGCGCCAGCAGTCGCGGTAACAGGGTATCTTCGGACCTAAATAACTATGGCTACACCTTC
>16|-|-|TRBV9|TRBJ2-1
CASSARLAPDYNEQFF
TGTGCCAGCAGCGCCCGCCTAGCGCCCGACTACAATGAGCAGTTCTTC
>12|-|once|TRBV2|TRBJ1-1
CASMALATEAFF
TGTGCCAGCATGGCCCTCGCAACTGAAGCTTTCTTT
>14|-|few|TRBV7-3|TRBJ1-1
CASSLRRVNTEAFF
TGTGCCAGCAGCTTAAGGAGGGTGAACACTGAAGCTTTCTTT
>14|TRBD1|-|TRBV4-1|TRBJ2-1
CASSTRTGLGEQFF
TGCGCCAGCAGCACGCGGACAGGGCTGGGTGAGCAGTTCTTC
>16|-|-|TRBV28|TRBJ1-2
CASSLSGFSFNYGYTF
TGTGCCAGCAGTTTATCGGGGTTCAGCTTTAACTATGGCTACACCTTC
>12|TRBD1|once|TRBV18|TRBJ1-1
CASSQDRDEAFF
TGTGCCAGCTCCCAAGACAGGGACGAAGCTTTCTTT